This is a list of T cell receptor beta chains from one sample in a study of type 1 regulatory T cells. TCRdb redid the calling of the reads with MiXCR, one entry per CDR3 protein. The data show around 88,000 distinct CDR3 sequences, roughly 30% seen once. Source material: CD4+ T cells, either the whole sample or a sorted fraction (not recorded which). All receptors derive from a human donor in good health. CDR3s include the opening cysteine and the closing phenylalanine or tryptophan. D genes are given only for firm matches. A row's size may be missing; if present it is once, few, many or a size class.

>many|TRBV29-1|TRBD2|TRBJ2-3
CSVPAGGADTQYF
TGCAGCGTACCAGCGGGAGGCGCAGATACGCAGTATTTT
>once|TRBV20-1|TRBD1|TRBJ1-1
CSAKNRGPLLGTESFF
TGCAGTGCAAAGAACAGGGGCCCTCTCCTGGGCACTGAATCTTTCTTT
>NA|TRBV27|TRBD1|TRBJ2-4
CASSFAGGAKNIQYF
TGTGCCAGCAGTTTCGCAGGGGGAGCCAAAAACATTCAGTACTTC
>NA|TRBV20-1|NA|TRBJ2-2
CSARVERQDYTGELFF
TGCAGTGCTAGAGTAGAAAGGCAGGATTACACCGGGGAGCTGTTTTTT
>NA|TRBV4-1|NA|TRBJ2-7
CASSQDPGGKGANYEQYF
TGCGCCAGCAGCCAAGATCCAGGAGGTAAGGGCGCCAATTACGAGCAGTACTTC
>NA|TRBV19|NA|TRBJ2-1
CASSRAVYNEQFF
TGTGCCAGTAGTCGAGCGGTTTACAATGAGCAGTTCTTC
>few|TRBV7-2|NA|TRBJ2-7
CASSRPSYEQYF
TGTGCCAGCAGCCGCCCTTCCTACGAGCAGTACTTC
>NA|TRBV6-2/TRBV6-3|TRBD2|TRBJ2-4
CASSPRTRTRNIQYF
TGTGCCAGCAGTCCCCGGACCCGGACTAGGAACATTCAGTACTTC
>NA|TRBV29-1|NA|TRBJ2-7
CSVAAGRHEQYF
TGCAGCGTTGCGGCGGGAAGACACGAGCAGTACTTC
>NA|TRBV7-9|NA|TRBJ2-5
CASSLGRGDLYQETQYF
TGTGCCAGCAGCTTGGGGCGGGGAGACCTGTACCAAGAGACCCAGTACTTC
>many|TRBV20-1|NA|TRBJ1-2
CSAPEQDTGLVRTF
TGCAGTGCTCCAGAACAGGACACAGGCTTAGTGCGCACCTTC
>NA|TRBV7-9|NA|TRBJ2-5
CASRATAGSQETQYF
TGTGCCAGCAGGGCCACCGCGGGCAGTCAAGAGACCCAGTACTTC
>once|TRBV18|NA|TRBJ2-2
CASSPRGNANTGELFF
TGTGCCAGCTCACCTCGGGGGAATGCGAACACCGGGGAGCTGTTTTTT
>NA|TRBV5-4|NA|TRBJ2-5
CASSLGQGGETQYF
TGTGCCAGCAGCTTAGGACAGGGAGGGGAGACCCAGTACTTC
>few|TRBV7-2|TRBD1|TRBJ1-2
CASSRDREGYGYTF
TGTGCCAGCAGCCGGGACAGGGAGGGCTATGGCTACACCTTC
>few|TRBV27|TRBD1|TRBJ2-5
CASSLTPGQGAKTQYF
TGTGCCAGCAGTTTAACCCCCGGACAGGGGGCGAAGACCCAGTACTTC
>few|TRBV24-1|NA|TRBJ2-2
CATSDASGITGELFF
TGTGCCACCAGTGATGCCTCAGGGATCACCGGGGAGCTGTTTTTT
>few|TRBV7-9|TRBD2|TRBJ2-1
CASSSFNFSGRAQGNEQFF
TGTGCCAGCAGCTCATTTAACTTTAGCGGGAGGGCCCAGGGGAATGAGCAGTTCTTC
>few|TRBV5-4|TRBD2|TRBJ2-1
CASSQLGLGSDEQFF
TGTGCCAGCAGCCAATTGGGACTAGGGAGCGATGAGCAGTTCTTC
>NA|TRBV6-5|NA|TRBJ2-1
CASRSTVDEQFF
TGTGCCAGCAGGTCGACAGTGGATGAGCAGTTCTTC
>NA|TRBV20-1|TRBD1|TRBJ2-7
CSTRTGIGQGIYEQYF
TGCAGTACTAGGACAGGGATTGGACAGGGGATCTACGAGCAGTACTTC
>few|TRBV7-6|NA|TRBJ1-1
CASSLAHGGRTEAFF
TGTGCCAGCAGCTTAGCGCACGGGGGGCGAACTGAAGCTTTCTTT
>few|TRBV20-1|NA|TRBJ1-2
CSAKGRGLKGDGYTF
TGCAGTGCAAAAGGGCGGGGGCTCAAGGGGGATGGCTACACCTTC
>few|TRBV7-2|NA|TRBJ1-5
CASSFNSNQPQHF
TGTGCCAGCAGCTTCAATAGCAATCAGCCCCAGCATTTT
>NA|TRBV5-1|TRBD1|TRBJ2-7
CASSAGTGDYEQYF
TGCGCCAGCAGCGCCGGGACAGGAGACTACGAGCAGTACTTC
>few|TRBV10-2|NA|TRBJ2-1
CASSERTFEQFF
TGCGCCAGCAGTGAGAGGACGTTTGAGCAGTTCTTC
>few|TRBV7-2|NA|TRBJ2-4
CASSLTASSWVQYF
TGTGCCAGCAGCTTAACGGCTAGTTCGTGGGTTCAGTACTTC
>NA|TRBV28|TRBD2|TRBJ2-7
CASTRGLAEPYEQYF
TGTGCCAGCACCAGAGGACTAGCGGAACCCTACGAGCAGTACTTC
>NA|TRBV6-2/TRBV6-3|NA|TRBJ2-2
CASSPGGTGELFF
TGTGCCAGCAGCCCCGGGGGCACCGGGGAGCTGTTTTTT
>NA|TRBV20-1|NA|TRBJ1-2
CSAPNPRQVYGYTF
TGCAGTGCTCCCAATCCGCGGCAGGTCTATGGCTACACCTTC
>NA|TRBV19|TRBD2|TRBJ2-1
CASRPGLPYNEQFF
TGTGCCAGCCGACCGGGACTACCGTACAATGAGCAGTTCTTC
>NA|TRBV29-1|NA|TRBJ1-1
CSCWADSENTEAFF
TGCAGTTGTTGGGCCGATAGTGAGAACACTGAAGCTTTCTTT
>few|TRBV5-1|TRBD2|TRBJ2-2
CASSFFLSGRTNTGELFF
TGCGCCAGCAGCTTCTTTCTTAGCGGGAGGACGAACACCGGGGAGCTGTTTTTT
>few|TRBV7-9|NA|TRBJ2-2
CASSLLSGSNTGELFF
TGTGCCAGCAGCTTATTAAGCGGGTCGAACACCGGGGAGCTGTTTTTT
>NA|TRBV20-1|NA|TRBJ2-2
CSASDRGNTGELFF
TGCAGTGCTTCGGACCGCGGGAACACCGGGGAGCTGTTTTTT
>NA|TRBV20-1|NA|TRBJ2-5
CSASQGQHQETQYF
TGCAGTGCTAGCCAGGGGCAGCACCAAGAGACCCAGTACTTC
>few|TRBV6-6|NA|TRBJ2-2
CASSRGGETGELFF
TGTGCCAGCAGTAGGGGGGGGGAAACCGGGGAGCTGTTTTTT